These T cell receptor beta chains were read from a single sample in a study of CD8 T cells in Susac syndrome. TCRdb reprocessed the immunoSEQ multiplex PCR reads with MiXCR, giving one entry per CDR3 protein. The sample lists some 190,000 distinct CDR3 sequences, approximately 94% seen once, with approximately 0.09% in the top ten. The source material was CD4+ T cells from PBMCs. The receptors here all came from a human donor with multiple sclerosis. Each CDR3 is given with its conserved first and last residue. Fields, in order: D gene, clone size, V gene, J gene, CDR3 DNA, CDR3 protein. D genes are given only for firm matches. Rows may omit the clone size; those that give it use once, few, many or a size class.

D gene: -
clone size: -
V gene: TRBV29-1
J gene: TRBJ1-4
CDR3 DNA: TGCAGCGTTGTTGGCGCGAATGAAAAACTGTTTTTT
CDR3 protein: CSVVGANEKLFF

D gene: TRBD1
clone size: once
V gene: TRBV29-1
J gene: TRBJ1-3
CDR3 DNA: TGCAGCGTTGTCGGGACAGGGATTGGAAACACCATATATTTT
CDR3 protein: CSVVGTGIGNTIYF

D gene: TRBD1
clone size: -
V gene: TRBV7-9
J gene: TRBJ1-1
CDR3 DNA: TGTGCCAGCATACTAGGGCGGGGACAGCTAAATGAAGCTTTCTTT
CDR3 protein: CASILGRGQLNEAFF

D gene: -
clone size: -
V gene: TRBV19
J gene: TRBJ1-5
CDR3 DNA: TGTGCCAGCAGACGAGAGAATTATAGCAATCAGCCCCAGCATTTT
CDR3 protein: CASRRENYSNQPQHF

D gene: TRBD2
clone size: -
V gene: TRBV4-3
J gene: TRBJ2-1
CDR3 DNA: TGCGCCAGCAGCCAAGGCCCGGGACTAGCAGGCAATGAGCAGTTCTTC
CDR3 protein: CASSQGPGLAGNEQFF

D gene: -
clone size: -
V gene: TRBV5-4
J gene: TRBJ2-1
CDR3 DNA: TGTGCCAGCAGCTCTCCCATGAATGAGCAGTTCTTC
CDR3 protein: CASSSPMNEQFF

D gene: -
clone size: -
V gene: TRBV29-1
J gene: TRBJ2-3
CDR3 DNA: TGCAGCGTTGAAGGCACCCGCGAGGGAGGCACAGATACGCAGTATTTT
CDR3 protein: CSVEGTREGGTDTQYF

D gene: -
clone size: -
V gene: TRBV7-9
J gene: TRBJ2-3
CDR3 DNA: TGTGCCAGCAGCCGACTCCAGGGGACCACAGATACGCAGTATTTT
CDR3 protein: CASSRLQGTTDTQYF

D gene: -
clone size: -
V gene: TRBV29-1
J gene: TRBJ1-2
CDR3 DNA: TGCAGCGTTTTGCTCTATGGCTACACCTTC
CDR3 protein: CSVLLYGYTF

D gene: -
clone size: -
V gene: TRBV7-9
J gene: TRBJ1-2
CDR3 DNA: TGTGCCAGCAGCTTAGGATCCTATGGCTACACCTTC
CDR3 protein: CASSLGSYGYTF

D gene: TRBD1
clone size: -
V gene: TRBV18
J gene: TRBJ2-1
CDR3 DNA: TGTGCCAGCTCACTTAGGGGGCCCGGGACAGGGGTTCCCAATGAGCAGTTCTTC
CDR3 protein: CASSLRGPGTGVPNEQFF

D gene: -
clone size: -
V gene: TRBV3-1
J gene: TRBJ2-7
CDR3 DNA: TGTGCCAGCAGCCAAGATCAGGGGAACCAGTACTTC
CDR3 protein: CASSQDQGNQYF

D gene: -
clone size: -
V gene: TRBV20-1
J gene: TRBJ2-1
CDR3 DNA: TGCAGTGCTAGAAGTCGTGGGAAGAATGAGCAGTTCTTC
CDR3 protein: CSARSRGKNEQFF

D gene: -
clone size: -
V gene: TRBV20-1
J gene: TRBJ1-1
CDR3 DNA: TGCAGTGCTAGACAAGAGAACACTGAAGCTTTCTTT
CDR3 protein: CSARQENTEAFF

D gene: TRBD2
clone size: -
V gene: TRBV20-1
J gene: TRBJ2-3
CDR3 DNA: TGCAGAGTAGCGGGGGGGAGGGCAGATACGCAGTATTTT
CDR3 protein: CRVAGGRADTQYF

D gene: -
clone size: -
V gene: TRBV25-1
J gene: TRBJ1-3
CDR3 DNA: TGTGCCAGCAGAGAAACAGGGAATGGAAACACCATATATTTT
CDR3 protein: CASRETGNGNTIYF

D gene: -
clone size: -
V gene: TRBV4-2
J gene: TRBJ2-2
CDR3 DNA: TGTGCCAGCAGCCAAGCCGACAACACCGGGGAGCTGTTTTTT
CDR3 protein: CASSQADNTGELFF

D gene: -
clone size: -
V gene: TRBV30
J gene: TRBJ1-2
CDR3 DNA: TGTGCCTGGAGCCCGGGGGGATGGAACTATGGCTACACCTTC
CDR3 protein: CAWSPGGWNYGYTF

D gene: -
clone size: -
V gene: TRBV6-5
J gene: TRBJ2-2
CDR3 DNA: TGTGCCAGCAGTTGGAAGGGCGGAAGATCGAACACCGGGGAGCTGTTTTTT
CDR3 protein: CASSWKGGRSNTGELFF

D gene: TRBD1
clone size: -
V gene: TRBV3-1
J gene: TRBJ1-1
CDR3 DNA: TGTGCCAGCAGCCAGTTACGGACAGGAATAGAAGCTTTCTTT
CDR3 protein: CASSQLRTGIEAFF

D gene: TRBD2
clone size: -
V gene: TRBV5-1
J gene: TRBJ2-3
CDR3 DNA: TGCGCCAGCAGCTCGGGGACTAGCGGGGGGGTTCCCCCACGCACAGATACGCAGTATTTT
CDR3 protein: CASSSGTSGGVPPRTDTQYF

D gene: -
clone size: -
V gene: TRBV11-1
J gene: TRBJ2-1
CDR3 DNA: TGTGCCAGCAGCCAGTATTCCTACAATGAGCAGTTCTTC
CDR3 protein: CASSQYSYNEQFF

D gene: TRBD1
clone size: -
V gene: TRBV29-1
J gene: TRBJ2-3
CDR3 DNA: TGCAGCGTTGAATCCGGGACAGGGGTCGTAAAGACAGATACGCAGTATTTT
CDR3 protein: CSVESGTGVVKTDTQYF

D gene: -
clone size: -
V gene: TRBV20-1
J gene: TRBJ1-2
CDR3 DNA: TGCAGTGCTAGAGATAGCGGGTTAGGAGGCTACACCTTC
CDR3 protein: CSARDSGLGGYTF

D gene: TRBD1
clone size: -
V gene: TRBV30
J gene: TRBJ1-2
CDR3 DNA: TGTGCCTGGAGCGCGCAGGGGGCAGGTGGCTACACCTTC
CDR3 protein: CAWSAQGAGGYTF

D gene: TRBD2
clone size: -
V gene: TRBV5-1
J gene: TRBJ2-7
CDR3 DNA: TGCGCCAGCAGACTGCTAGCGGGCACCACCTACGAGCAGTACTTC
CDR3 protein: CASRLLAGTTYEQYF

D gene: TRBD1
clone size: -
V gene: TRBV20-1
J gene: TRBJ1-4
CDR3 DNA: TGCAGTGCTAGAGACCAGACAGGGTTGGAAGAAAAACTGTTTTTT
CDR3 protein: CSARDQTGLEEKLFF

D gene: TRBD1
clone size: -
V gene: TRBV19
J gene: TRBJ1-6
CDR3 DNA: TGTGCCAGTAGTATAATCGGGACAGGGAATTCACCCCTCCACTTT
CDR3 protein: CASSIIGTGNSPLHF

D gene: -
clone size: -
V gene: TRBV5-1
J gene: TRBJ1-2
CDR3 DNA: TGCGCCAGCAGCCCTTGGAAGAGTGGGGCGCCCCAAAACTATGGCTACACCTTC
CDR3 protein: CASSPWKSGAPQNYGYTF

D gene: TRBD1
clone size: -
V gene: TRBV4-2
J gene: TRBJ1-5
CDR3 DNA: TGTGCCAGCAGCCAAGACCAGGGGGGGCAGCCCCAGCATTTT
CDR3 protein: CASSQDQGGQPQHF

D gene: TRBD1
clone size: -
V gene: TRBV12-3/TRBV12-4
J gene: TRBJ1-3
CDR3 DNA: TGTGCCAGCAGTTGGGACAGGGCCTCTGGAAACACCATATATTTT
CDR3 protein: CASSWDRASGNTIYF

D gene: -
clone size: once
V gene: TRBV6-5
J gene: TRBJ1-2
CDR3 DNA: TGTGCCAGCAGACGGGGGGAGGACTATGGCTACACCTTC
CDR3 protein: CASRRGEDYGYTF

D gene: -
clone size: few
V gene: TRBV18
J gene: TRBJ2-2
CDR3 DNA: TGTGCCAGCTCACCAGACTACACCGGGGAGCTGTTTTTT
CDR3 protein: CASSPDYTGELFF

D gene: TRBD1
clone size: -
V gene: TRBV30
J gene: TRBJ1-2
CDR3 DNA: TGTGCCTGGAGCCTGACAGGGAGCTATGGCTACACCTTC
CDR3 protein: CAWSLTGSYGYTF

D gene: -
clone size: -
V gene: TRBV30
J gene: TRBJ1-6
CDR3 DNA: TGTGCCTGGGCGAACGGGGTCGGGTCACCCCTCCACTTT
CDR3 protein: CAWANGVGSPLHF

D gene: -
clone size: -
V gene: TRBV2
J gene: TRBJ1-2
CDR3 DNA: TGTGCCAGCAGTGATCAGGCGGACGTATACTATGGCTACACCTTC
CDR3 protein: CASSDQADVYYGYTF

D gene: TRBD1
clone size: -
V gene: TRBV18
J gene: TRBJ2-7
CDR3 DNA: TGTGCCAGCTCCCGCCCGGGACAGGGAAACCCCGAGCAGTACTTC
CDR3 protein: CASSRPGQGNPEQYF

D gene: -
clone size: -
V gene: TRBV12-3/TRBV12-4
J gene: TRBJ1-1
CDR3 DNA: TGTGCCAGCAGTCTCTCCAGGGAAGGCACTGAAGCTTTCTTT
CDR3 protein: CASSLSREGTEAFF

D gene: -
clone size: once
V gene: TRBV27
J gene: TRBJ2-7
CDR3 DNA: TGTGCCCCGGGGGGCCCCTACGAGCAGTACTTC
CDR3 protein: CAPGGPYEQYF

D gene: TRBD1
clone size: -
V gene: TRBV9
J gene: TRBJ2-1
CDR3 DNA: TGTGCCAGCAGCCCCAGACAGGGGGCGGTCCTAAGCTCCTACAATGAGCAGTTCTTC
CDR3 protein: CASSPRQGAVLSSYNEQFF

D gene: -
clone size: -
V gene: TRBV12-3/TRBV12-4
J gene: TRBJ2-1
CDR3 DNA: TGTGCCAGCAGTCCCCATCGAGGGGGGATGTGGAATGAGCAGTTCTTC
CDR3 protein: CASSPHRGGMWNEQFF

D gene: TRBD1
clone size: -
V gene: TRBV29-1
J gene: TRBJ1-1
CDR3 DNA: TGCAGCGTGGAACAGGGGGGCACTGAAGCTTTCTTT
CDR3 protein: CSVEQGGTEAFF

D gene: -
clone size: -
V gene: TRBV3-1
J gene: TRBJ1-1
CDR3 DNA: TGTGCCACCACCATCGACAGACTGAACACTGAAGCTTTCTTT
CDR3 protein: CATTIDRLNTEAFF

D gene: TRBD2
clone size: once
V gene: TRBV2
J gene: TRBJ2-5
CDR3 DNA: TGTGCCAGCAGTGGGGTAGGGAGGGGAGGAGAGACCCAGTACTTC
CDR3 protein: CASSGVGRGGETQYF

D gene: -
clone size: -
V gene: TRBV24-1
J gene: TRBJ2-5
CDR3 DNA: TGTGCCACCAGTAATCGGGACCGCCTGAGAGAGACCCAGTACTTC
CDR3 protein: CATSNRDRLRETQYF

D gene: -
clone size: once
V gene: TRBV2
J gene: TRBJ2-5
CDR3 DNA: TGTGCCAGCTTCCGCAGACGGGAGACCCAGTACTTC
CDR3 protein: CASFRRRETQYF

D gene: -
clone size: -
V gene: TRBV5-1
J gene: TRBJ1-1
CDR3 DNA: TGCGCCAGCAATCCAAGACCCCCGGGCACTGAAGCTTTCTTT
CDR3 protein: CASNPRPPGTEAFF

D gene: -
clone size: -
V gene: TRBV20-1
J gene: TRBJ1-4
CDR3 DNA: TGCAGTGCTAGACCCGGGGGCCCTAATGAAAAACTGTTTTTT
CDR3 protein: CSARPGGPNEKLFF

D gene: TRBD1
clone size: -
V gene: TRBV25-1
J gene: TRBJ1-2
CDR3 DNA: TGTGCCAGCAGTCCACAGGGGCCCTATGGCTACACCTTC
CDR3 protein: CASSPQGPYGYTF

D gene: -
clone size: -
V gene: TRBV4-3
J gene: TRBJ2-3
CDR3 DNA: TGCGCCAGCAGCCAAGAAGGGGTTCACGATACGCAGTATTTT
CDR3 protein: CASSQEGVHDTQYF

D gene: -
clone size: -
V gene: TRBV7-6
J gene: TRBJ1-1
CDR3 DNA: TGTGCCAGCAGGTTTGGGCCGACAACTGAAGCTTTCTTT
CDR3 protein: CASRFGPTTEAFF